This T cell receptor beta chain was identified during a study of blood T cell repertoires in COVID-19. The germline V gene has CDR1 LGHNA and CDR2 YSLEER. The junction had 15 bases not matched to a gene; V was cut back by 9 bases and J by 8 bases. The CDR3 spans 15 residues. Measured with immunoSEQ multiplex PCR; TCRdb has only the in-frame clones, and not every one. The table lists under 200,000 clones, approximately 87% of them singletons, with roughly 2.5% in the top ten. The V call is TRBV4-3, the J call TRBJ2-1, with 8 bases that match TRBD1. The receptor comes from a man aged 40-50 years with active or convalescent COVID-19. Sequenced sample: peripheral blood. The CDR3 here is CASGHLGPGGDEQFF. CDR3 DNA sequence: TGCGCCAGTGGACACCTGGGACCAGGGGGCGATGAGCAGTTCTTC.